The rows below give T cell receptor beta chains drawn from one sample of a study of Graves' ophthalmopathy and Graves' hyperthyroidism. TCRdb used MiXCR to reprocess the multiplex PCR reads, holding one entry per CDR3 protein. The sample yields some 380,000 distinct CDR3 sequences, roughly 15% seen once. The sample was peripheral blood. The receptor set was obtained from a woman between 18 and 29 years old with stable Graves' hyperthyroidism. CDR3s include the opening cysteine and the closing phenylalanine or tryptophan. Each record gives: D gene, clone size, J gene, V gene, CDR3 protein, CDR3 DNA. The D gene is left open where the match is weak. Clone size is given for some rows only: seen once, a few or many times, or a class if the clone is expanded.

-,-,TRBJ1-2,TRBV11-2,CASTGNHYGCTF,TGTGCCAGCACCGGGAATCACTATGGCTGCACCTTC
-,-,TRBJ1-1,TRBV6-5,CASSYSQANTEAFF,TGTGCCAGCAGTTACTCCCAGGCGAACACTGAAGCTTTCTTT
-,many,TRBJ2-7,TRBV13,CASRPVSSYEQYF,TGTGCCAGCAGGCCGGTTAGCTCCTACGAGCAGTACTTC
-,many,TRBJ1-2,TRBV27,CASSPGAGIGYTF,TGTGCCAGCAGTCCCGGGGCAGGGATTGGCTACACCTTC
TRBD1,-,TRBJ1-1,TRBV6-1,CASSEDRGLTEAFF,TGTGCCAGCAGTGAGGACAGGGGGCTTACTGAAGCTTTCTTT
-,few,TRBJ1-1,TRBV24-1,CATEDRGSTEAFF,TGTGCCACAGAAGATCGGGGCAGCACTGAAGCTTTCTTT
-,-,TRBJ2-2,TRBV3-1,CASSQRRQNTGELFF,TGTGCCAGCAGCCAAAGGCGGCAGAACACCGGGGAGCTGTTTTTT
-,many,TRBJ1-6,TRBV6-4,CASRTGLKGSPLHF,TGTGCCAGCAGGACAGGTCTAAAGGGTTCACCCCTCCACTTT
TRBD1,-,TRBJ1-3,TRBV4-1,CASSPPRDRGSGNTIYF,TGCGCCAGCAGTCCCCCCCGGGACAGGGGCTCTGGAAACACCATATATTTT
-,many,TRBJ1-2,TRBV6-5,CASRVTGAYGYTF,TGTGCCAGCAGAGTGACAGGCGCCTATGGCTACACCTTC
-,few,TRBJ2-5,TRBV5-1,CASSLWWLPGIQETQYF,TGCGCCAGCAGCTTGTGGTGGTTGCCCGGCATCCAAGAGACCCAGTACTTC
TRBD1,many,TRBJ1-5,TRBV20-1,CSARDGTGIQPQHF,TGCAGTGCTAGAGATGGGACAGGGATTCAGCCCCAGCATTTT
TRBD1,many,TRBJ1-5,TRBV2,CASSGDSGNQPQHF,TGTGCCAGCAGTGGGGACAGTGGGAATCAGCCCCAGCATTTT
-,-,TRBJ2-2,TRBV6-2/TRBV6-3,CASKPPWVFVGELFF,TGTGCCAGCAAACCCCCTTGGGTTTTTGTCGGGGAGCTGTTTTTT
TRBD1,many,TRBJ1-2,TRBV12-3/TRBV12-4,CASSTTGNPTPRTF,TGTGCCAGCAGTACGACAGGGAACCCTACCCCGAGGACCTTC
-,many,TRBJ1-1,TRBV4-1,CASSQDGNGNTEAFF,TGCGCCAGCAGCCAAGATGGGAATGGGAACACTGAAGCTTTCTTT
-,many,TRBJ1-6,TRBV28,CASSFVVDSPLHF,TGTGCCAGCAGTTTTGTAGTGGATTCACCCCTCCACTTT
-,many,TRBJ2-5,TRBV6-5,CASSYGLIQETQYF,TGTGCCAGCAGTTACGGACTCATTCAAGAGACCCAGTACTTC
TRBD1,-,TRBJ2-7,TRBV7-2,CASSVTAGTGDGYEQYF,TGTGCCAGCAGCGTAACGGCCGGGACAGGGGATGGCTACGAGCAGTACTTC
TRBD1,-,TRBJ2-2,TRBV27,CASSPPGQGASGELFF,TGTGCCAGCAGTCCTCCGGGACAGGGGGCGTCCGGGGAGCTGTTTTTT
TRBD1,many,TRBJ1-2,TRBV7-9,CASSSSAGQGLDGYTF,TGTGCCAGCAGTTCCTCGGCGGGACAGGGTCTCGATGGCTACACCTTC
-,many,TRBJ2-7,TRBV10-3,CAISDTDGYEQYF,TGTGCCATCAGTGATACGGACGGGTACGAGCAGTACTTC
-,-,TRBJ1-1,TRBV6-5,CASSYLDGLNTEAFF,TGTGCCAGCAGTTACCTGGACGGACTGAACACTGAAGCTTTCTTT
TRBD1,-,TRBJ2-3,TRBV2,CASRGDRGVTDTQYF,TGTGCCAGCAGAGGCGACAGGGGAGTTACAGATACGCAGTATTTT
TRBD1,many,TRBJ2-7,TRBV6-2/TRBV6-3,CASSYSWTGTYEQYF,TGTGCCAGCAGTTACTCGTGGACAGGCACCTACGAGCAGTACTTC
-,-,TRBJ1-1,TRBV5-1,CASSHTENTEAFF,TGCGCCAGCAGCCACACAGAGAACACTGAAGCTTTCTTT
-,-,TRBJ1-2,TRBV28,CASRISPSDYTF,TGTGCCAGCAGGATATCCCCCAGCGACTACACCTTC
-,many,TRBJ1-1,TRBV9,CASSVAGGGTEAFF,TGTGCCAGCAGCGTAGCAGGCGGGGGCACTGAAGCTTTCTTT
TRBD1,many,TRBJ1-1,TRBV7-8,CASSFAGTGNTEAFF,TGTGCCAGCAGCTTCGCCGGGACAGGGAACACTGAAGCTTTCTTT
-,many,TRBJ2-7,TRBV15,CATSRDIQYEQYF,TGTGCCACCAGCAGAGATATCCAGTACGAGCAGTACTTC
TRBD1,-,TRBJ1-3,TRBV12-3/TRBV12-4,CASSWTGGGNTIYF,TGTGCCAGCAGTTGGACAGGGGGTGGAAACACCATATATTTT
TRBD1,many,TRBJ1-5,TRBV19,CASTQGGGNQPQHF,TGTGCCAGTACCCAGGGGGGCGGCAATCAGCCCCAGCATTTT
-,few,TRBJ1-6,TRBV18,CASSPQRRPVGSPLHF,TGTGCCAGCTCACCACAACGCCGCCCGGTAGGGTCACCCCTCCACTTT
-,many,TRBJ1-1,TRBV11-2,CASSLGPRDWTEAFF,TGTGCCAGCAGCTTAGGACCCAGGGATTGGACTGAAGCTTTCTTT
-,many,TRBJ2-5,TRBV20-1,CSALAGGGETQYF,TGCAGTGCTCTAGCTGGGGGCGGAGAGACCCAGTACTTC
-,many,TRBJ1-5,TRBV2,CASSAGQTNNQPQHF,TGTGCCAGCAGTGCCGGGCAAACCAACAATCAGCCCCAGCATTTT
TRBD1,many,TRBJ1-5,TRBV6-2/TRBV6-3,CASRSKLWTGGVQPQHF,TGTGCCAGCAGATCGAAGCTTTGGACAGGGGGCGTTCAGCCCCAGCATTTT
-,-,TRBJ1-1,TRBV5-5,CASSLLKQNTEAFF,TGTGCCAGCAGCTTGTTGAAACAGAACACTGAAGCTTTCTTT
-,many,TRBJ2-5,TRBV6-5,CASGYSRQVQETQYF,TGTGCCAGCGGATACTCTCGACAGGTCCAAGAGACCCAGTACTTC
-,many,TRBJ2-7,TRBV7-2,CASSLVQDSYEQYF,TGTGCCAGCAGCTTAGTACAAGACTCCTACGAGCAGTACTTC
-,many,TRBJ1-2,TRBV12-3/TRBV12-4,CASSLSELARYGYTF,TGTGCCAGCAGTTTGTCGGAGCTCGCTCGCTATGGCTACACCTTC
-,many,TRBJ1-2,TRBV29-1,CSAETANYGYTF,TGCAGCGCTGAAACAGCTAACTATGGCTACACCTTC
-,many,TRBJ2-2,TRBV6-5,CASNLPRGGDTGELFF,TGTGCCAGCAACCTACCCAGGGGGGGGGACACCGGGGAGCTGTTTTTT
-,-,TRBJ1-5,TRBV9,CASSPKGGTKSNQPQHF,TGTGCCAGCAGTCCCAAAGGGGGGACGAAGAGCAATCAGCCCCAGCATTTT
-,-,TRBJ1-2,TRBV6-1,CASSPFERLGYTF,TGTGCCAGCAGCCCCTTTGAACGACTCGGCTACACCTTC
-,many,TRBJ1-2,TRBV5-1,CASSLEGALYGYTF,TGCGCCAGCAGCTTGGAGGGCGCTCTCTATGGCTACACCTTC
-,-,TRBJ1-2,TRBV6-5,CASSYLREGGFDYGYTF,TGTGCCAGCAGTTACTTGAGGGAAGGCGGATTTGACTATGGCTACACCTTC
-,few,TRBJ1-1,TRBV18,CASSPLQLNTEAFF,TGTGCCAGCTCACCTTTACAGTTGAACACTGAAGCTTTCTTT
TRBD2,-,TRBJ2-5,TRBV2,CASSANRGGGETQYF,TGTGCCAGCAGCGCAAACCGCGGGGGAGGGGAGACCCAGTACTTC
-,-,TRBJ2-7,TRBV6-1,CASSERRTAPYEQYF,TGTGCCAGCAGTGAACGGAGGACAGCGCCCTACGAGCAGTACTTC
-,many,TRBJ1-6,TRBV7-2,CASSFGGNSPLHF,TGTGCCAGCAGCTTCGGGGGGAATTCACCCCTCCACTTT
-,many,TRBJ2-2,TRBV6-1,CASSAKVGAGELFF,TGTGCCAGCAGTGCCAAGGTGGGGGCCGGGGAGCTGTTTTTT